The 21 T cell receptor beta chains below were found in one sample sequenced in a study of T-cell reconstitution after alpha-beta-depleted transplantation in children (dated by TCRdb to 2016 to 2017). Per the publication, the treatment or condition label means: allogeneic hematopoietic cell transplantation with graft depleted of TCRalphabeta T cells and CD19 B cells. The library was prepared using PCR. The data were produced on an Illumina HiSeq 2500. TCR library preparation used molecular barcoding, with unique molecular identifiers applied to normalize quantification of the TCRbeta repertoire. TCRdb's own reprocessing of the public reads used fastp at Q25 and MiXCR and kept productive beta chains. One record per CDR3 amino acid sequence lists the most common genes and DNA. The sample profile shows about 1,000,000 distinct CDR3 sequences; less than 30% of them were found once. Roughly 31% of the sample is held by the ten biggest clonotypes.

The starting material was PBMCs, mostly from graft donor cells, obtained 360 days after TCRalphabeta/CD19-depleted stem cell transplant. Receptor source: a boy in the first two years of life who had a stem cell transplant for SCID, so the T cells may come from the graft donor.

This clonotype occurred a few times. The rearrangement joins TRBV11-3 to TRBJ2-3, with TRBD2 matching 11 bases. V gave up 2 bases and J gave up 2 bases; unmatched junction bases: 18. The CDR3 totals 21 residues. CDR1 and CDR2 from the germline V gene are SGHNT and YENEEA. CDR3 residues: CASSLFALAGGDEGFTDTQYF. CDR3 in DNA: TGTGCCAGCAGCTTATTTGCCCTAGCGGGGGGTGACGAGGGGTTCACAGATACGCAGTATTTT.

This clonotype was observed many times. This chain connects TRBV7-9 to TRBJ2-7; D remains ambiguous. The germline CDR1 and CDR2 sequences are SEHNR and FQNEAQ (reference sequence). The CDR3 is made up of 13 amino acids. The V end lost 2 bases, the J end lost 0 bases, and 5 bases lay between the germline ends. DNA of the CDR3: TGTGCCAGCAGCTTACCGAGCTCCTACGAGCAGTACTTC. It yields the protein CASSLPSSYEQYF. Combining the CDR3 with reference TRBV7-9 and TRBJ2-7 gives the whole variable domain DTGVSQNPRHKITKRGQNVTFRCDPISEHNRLYWYRQTLGQGPEFLTYFQNEAQLEKSRLLSDRFSAERPKGSFSTLEIQRTEQGDSAMYLCASSLPSSYEQYFGPGTRLTVT.

The chain combines TRBV9 with TRBJ2-5, with D perhaps being TRBD1 or TRBD2 (6 bases each). The CDR3 loop spans 15 amino acids. Germline CDR1 reads SGDLS; CDR2 reads YYNGEE. V gave up 4 bases and J gave up 2 bases, with 15 bases separating them. CDR3 DNA sequence: TGTGCCAGCAGCCCTAGAGGGGGGCGTCAAGAGACCCAGTACTTC. Translation gives CASSPRGGRQETQYF.

The chain joins TRBV20-1 to TRBJ2-7, with 10 bases matching TRBD1. Trimming removed 6 bases from V and 6 bases from J; junction bases left unmatched: 5. This CDR3 spans 12 amino acids. CDR1 DFQATT and CDR2 SNEGSKA come from the germline V gene (reference sequence). The DNA of the CDR3 is TGCAGTGCAGACAGGGGGCGCGGCGAGCAGTACTTC. Amino acid sequence: CSADRGRGEQYF.

This clonotype was counted a few times. V is TRBV5-1 and J is TRBJ2-7; 8 bases fit TRBD2. Germline CDR1 is SGHRS and CDR2 is YFSETQ. J was trimmed by 6 bases and V by 4 bases; bases with no gene match: 15. This CDR3 contains 16 residues. CDR3 DNA: TGCGCCAGCAGCCCCGAAGGGACTAGTGGGGCCAGCGAGCAGTACTTC. This gives the protein CASSPEGTSGASEQYF.

This clonotype has more than one count but fewer than ten. The V call is TRBV11-2, the J call TRBJ2-3; tentative D call: TRBD2 (5 bases). The germline V gene encodes CDR1 SGHAT and CDR2 FQNNGV. V lost 5 bases, J lost 0 bases, and 24 bases lay in between. CDR3 length equals 19 residues. CDR3 sequence (DNA): TGTGCCAGCAGCCTGTTAACTCGGACTCCTTATTCTAGCACAGATACGCAGTATTTT. Translating gives CASSLLTRTPYSSTDTQYF.

This clonotype was picked up many times. The chain is built from TRBV6-5 and TRBJ1-1; D gene ambiguous. The CDR3 is 14 amino acids. Germline CDR1 and CDR2: MNHEY and SVGAGI. Trimming removed 3 bases at V and 0 bases at J, with 8 bases between. The CDR3 reads CASSYSLMNTEAFF. CDR3 nucleotide sequence: TGTGCCAGCAGTTATAGTCTCATGAACACTGAAGCTTTCTTT.

CDR3 amino acids: CASSQGQGHYNEQFF. For the CDR3, the DNA is TGTGCCAGCAGCCAAGGACAGGGCCACTACAATGAGCAGTTCTTC. The chain combines TRBV3-1 with TRBJ2-1, with 7 bases aligning to TRBD1. V lost 1 base to trimming and J lost 3 bases; unmatched junction nucleotides: 3. This CDR3 comprises 15 residues. The germline V gene has CDR1 LGHDT and CDR2 YNNKEL (reference sequence).

This clonotype was recorded a few times. V usage is TRBV27 and J usage is TRBJ2-7; 8 nucleotides agree with TRBD1. This CDR3 is built from 15 residues. The ends lost 5 bases at V and 7 bases at J; junction bases unmatched: 13. Germline CDR1 MNHEY, CDR2 SMNVEV (reference sequence). The chain's CDR3 is CASSQQQGVYGEQYF. Written as DNA, the CDR3 is TGTGCCAGCAGTCAACAACAGGGGGTATATGGAGAGCAGTACTTC.

This clonotype showed up just a few times. The rearrangement links TRBV7-3 to TRBJ2-1, with TRBD1 matching over 9 bases. Trimming took 5 bases from V and 4 from J; bases not matched to a gene: 6. This CDR3 is built from 15 residues. CDR1 is SGHTA, CDR2 FQGTGA, per germline. CDR3 loop: CASSRGTGLYNEQFF. The CDR3 nucleotides read TGTGCCAGCAGCCGCGGGACAGGGCTGTACAATGAGCAGTTCTTC.

This clonotype was seen only a few times. The chain links TRBV20-1 to TRBJ2-7; no definite D call. V was clipped by 1 base and J by 3 bases, with 4 bases between them. This CDR3 spans 11 amino acids. Germline CDR1 reads DFQATT; CDR2 reads SNEGSKA (reference sequence). The CDR3 sequence is CSARGHYEQYF. As DNA, the CDR3 is TGCAGTGCTAGAGGGCACTACGAGCAGTACTTC.

This clonotype has only a few counts. The CDR3 region is CASSFAIQETQYF. In nucleotides, the CDR3 is TGTGCCAGCAGCTTTGCTATTCAAGAGACCCAGTACTTC. J is TRBJ2-5 and V is TRBV7-7; D remains unclear. Deletions cut 3 bases from V and 2 bases from J, with 7 bases between. This CDR3 is 13 amino acids long. The germline V gene encodes CDR1 SSHAT and CDR2 FNYEAQ (reference sequence).

The chain joins TRBV6-2 or TRBV6-3 to TRBJ1-1; D unresolved. The germline V gene encodes CDR1 MNHEY and CDR2 SVGEGT. The ends were cut back, 6 bases at V and 2 bases at J, with 13 bases in the middle. CDR3 length equals 14 residues. The CDR3 nucleotides are TGTGCCAGCAGGGTCGGGGTCAAAAACACTGAAGCTTTCTTT. It yields the protein CASRVGVKNTEAFF.

The CDR3 spells CSAPGGGPMNTEAFF. The CDR3 DNA reads as TGCAGCGCCCCGGGGGGTGGCCCGATGAACACTGAAGCTTTCTTT. The chain has TRBV20-1 and TRBJ1-1; D may be TRBD1 (5 bases). CDR1 is DFQATT and CDR2 is SNEGSKA in the germline V gene (reference sequence). This CDR3 is 15 amino acids long.

The genes are TRBV6-2 or TRBV6-3 and TRBJ2-4; D might be TRBD1 (6 bases). Deletions cut 8 bases from V and 7 bases from J, with 12 bases between. The CDR3 loop spans 12 amino acids. Germline values: CDR1 MNHEY, CDR2 SVGEGT. The CDR3 loop reads CASGTTGNIQYF. The CDR3 nucleotides are TGTGCCAGCGGAACAACAGGGAACATTCAGTACTTC.

This chain uses TRBV27 with TRBJ2-7; 7 bases are shared with TRBD1. The CDR3 is 15 residues long. The V segment lost 3 bases and the J segment 2 bases; nucleotides outside the gene matches: 7. Germline V CDR1 and CDR2: MNHEY, SMNVEV (reference sequence). In DNA, the CDR3 is TGTGCCAGCAGTTTTCCTGGGACAGAGACCTACGAGCAGTACTTC. Its protein is CASSFPGTETYEQYF.

This clonotype was seen only a few times. This rearrangement joins TRBV20-1 to TRBJ1-4; 7 bases match TRBD1. After removal of 6 bases from V and 3 bases from J, the junction contained 4 bases not matched to a gene. Germline CDR1 is DFQATT and CDR2 is SNEGSKA (reference sequence). This CDR3 spans 13 amino acids. The CDR3 DNA reads TGCAGTGCCGGACAGGCCCCTAATGAAAAACTGTTTTTT. Translated: CSAGQAPNEKLFF.

The table lists this clonotype with many counts. The chain recombines TRBV5-1 with TRBJ2-7, with a possible D match to TRBD1 (6 bases). With 0 bases removed from V and 1 base from J, the gap between germline ends came to 8 bases. CDR1 is SGHRS and CDR2 is YFSETQ in the germline V gene. The CDR3 is 14 residues long. The CDR3 reads CASSLAQGSYEQYF. CDR3 coding DNA: TGCGCCAGCAGCTTGGCTCAGGGGTCCTACGAGCAGTACTTC.

This clonotype was recorded a few times. The chain's CDR3 is CAISESLGIHEQYF. CDR3 sequence (DNA): TGTGCCATCAGTGAGTCTCTGGGAATTCACGAGCAGTACTTC. The J gene is TRBJ2-7, the V gene TRBV10-3; D is undetermined. CDR3 length equals 14 residues. V lost 0 bases and J lost 5, with 11 bases in between. CDR1 and CDR2 from the germline V gene are ENHRY and SYGVKD.

This clonotype occurred a few times. The V and J genes are TRBV28 and TRBJ1-2, with 9 bases identical to TRBD1. The germline V gene encodes CDR1 MDHEN and CDR2 SYDVKM. CDR3 length: 17 residues. The V and J ends lost 4 bases and 0 bases, in that order; junction bases with no gene match: 9. The CDR3 nucleotides are TGTGCCAGCAGTTCAAGAGGACAGGGGCCCGCTAACTATGGCTACACCTTC. Residues: CASSSRGQGPANYGYTF.

The genes are TRBV12-3 or TRBV12-4 and TRBJ2-7; maybe TRBD1 (6 bases). The V end was cut by 7 bases, the J end by 2 bases, with 12 bases between. The CDR3 consists of 13 residues. Here the CDR3 DNA reads TGTGCCAGCAAAGGGGGTTCCGCCTACGAGCAGTACTTC. Its protein product is CASKGGSAYEQYF.